This record looks at one T cell receptor beta chain sequence and its context. What it binds is unknown. The CDR3 end falls 3 residues outside the read, so it is completed with the germline J gene. V dropped 5 bases and J dropped 6 bases, with 17 bases sitting between them. The germline V gene has CDR1 SGHVS and CDR2 FQNEAQ. The CDR3 covers 14 residues. Profiled with immunoSEQ multiplex PCR; TCRdb holds only in-frame clones, not every one. The listing records over 45,000 clones. The data are from a study of Tregs in tolerant kidney transplant recipients. Findings of the study overall: Donor-specific Treg expansion exceeded global Treg expansion in tolerant patients, suggesting antigen drive.

Sequenced here: CD4+ T cells from blood, sampled before the transplant. The TCR sequence derives from a human donor who received a combined kidney and bone marrow transplant. The chain carries TRBV7-8 and TRBJ2-7; tentatively, D is TRBD1 (6 bases). CDR3 bases read: TGTGCCAGCAGCGGATCCACAGGGTTTTCCGAG. This encodes CASSGSTGFSE. From start to end, the CDR3 is CASSGSTGFSEQYF.